This TCR beta chain was retrieved from a study of blood T cell repertoires in COVID-19. Study-level background: Sample material is recorded as cDNA or gDNA derived from T cells, B-cell-depleted T cells, or PBMCs.

The trim removed 6 bases at V and 5 bases at J, leaving 9 bases unmatched. This CDR3 is built from 14 residues. Germline CDR1 is SEHNR and CDR2 is FQNEAQ (reference sequence). This clone was observed once. The repertoire was sequenced with immunoSEQ multiplex PCR; TCRdb's copy has only in-frame clones and lacks some. The repertoire includes around 180,000 clones, 70% to 90% of them detected once, and approximately 7% sits in the top ten. J is TRBJ1-1 and V is TRBV7-9; TRBD1 aligns across 7 bases. The receptor's source is an elderly man with COVID-19, enrolled during active disease. The sample was peripheral blood. The CDR3 region is CASRKGAEGTEAFF. The CDR3 DNA reads TGTGCCAGCAGGAAGGGGGCTGAGGGGACTGAAGCTTTCTTT.